Listed here are 30 T cell receptor beta chains from one sample, sequenced in a study of T cell responses to AZD1222 COVID-19 vaccine. Clones were sequenced by immunoSEQ multiplex PCR, and TCRdb holds only the in-frame ones, with some missing. The sample records 120,000 or so clones, about 86% being singletons. Material: peripheral blood, obtained 28 days after the second AZD1222 dose. These receptors came from an adult who received the AZD1222 COVID-19 vaccine.

The rearrangement links TRBV6-5 to TRBJ1-1; D is unclear. Germline V lookup: CDR1 MNHEY, CDR2 SVGAGI. Trimming stripped 2 bases from V and 6 bases from J, with 10 bases between. The CDR3 has 13 amino acids. The CDR3 sequence: CASSYEGGAEAFF. For the CDR3, the DNA is TGTGCCAGCAGTTACGAAGGTGGGGCTGAAGCTTTCTTT.

V and J are TRBV27 and TRBJ2-2; 7 nucleotides match TRBD1. In germline, CDR1 is MNHEY, CDR2 SMNVEV (reference sequence). CDR3 length equals 15 residues. J gave up 4 bases and V 5 bases, and 7 bases lay outside the gene matches. CDR3 amino acids: CASSPPGQITGELFF. CDR3 DNA: TGTGCCAGCAGTCCACCGGGACAGATCACCGGGGAGCTGTTTTTT.

CDR3 bases: TGTGCCAGCAGCCCATCGAGCTCCTACGAGCAGTACTTC. It encodes CASSPSSSYEQYF. This chain connects TRBV6-5 to TRBJ2-7; D unresolved. V was pared by 6 bases and J by 0 bases, with 9 bases between. In germline, CDR1 is MNHEY, CDR2 SVGAGI. The CDR3 is 13 amino acids.

This clone was seen only once. This chain connects TRBV5-8 to TRBJ2-2; D remains unclear. Deletions cut 3 bases from V and 5 bases from J, with 8 bases between. The germline V gene encodes CDR1 SGHTS and CDR2 YDEGEE. The CDR3 has 13 residues. CDR3 sequence (DNA): TGTGCCAGCAGCTACCTCCAGACCGGGGAGCTGTTTTTT. It is translated as CASSYLQTGELFF. Variable domain in full (rest from reference TRBV5-8 and TRBJ2-2): EAGVTQSPTHLIKTRGQQATLRCSPISGHTSVYWYQQALGLGLQFLLWYDEGEERNRGNFPPRFSGRQFPNYSSELNVNALELEDSALYLCASSYLQTGELFFGEGSRLTVL.

This sequence joins TRBV28 and TRBJ2-3; 9 bases align to TRBD1. After removal of 4 bases from V and 2 bases from J, the junction contained 7 bases not matched to a gene. The length of the CDR3 is 16 residues. Germline V CDR1 and CDR2: MDHEN, SYDVKM. DNA for the CDR3: TGTGCCAGCAGTTCCCTGACAGGGGGGGACACAGATACGCAGTATTTT. Encoded protein: CASSSLTGGDTDTQYF.

The V gene is TRBV7-8, the J gene TRBJ2-2, with D possibly called TRBD1 or TRBD2 (5 bases each). The CDR3 runs to 14 residues. Germline CDR1 SGHVS, CDR2 FQNEAQ. Trimming took off 5 bases at V and 3 bases at J, with 10 bases between the two ends. CDR3 coding DNA: TGTGCCAGCAGCGAGGGGACCTACACCGGGGAGCTGTTTTTT. This codes for CASSEGTYTGELFF.

This clone turned up a few times. V gene TRBV9 combines with J gene TRBJ2-2; 10 bases map to TRBD2. Germline V gives CDR1 SGDLS, CDR2 YYNGEE. The junction had 10 bases not matched to a gene; V was cut back by 3 bases and J by 8 bases. CDR3 length: 16 amino acids. The CDR3 protein is CASSASGGASLGELFF. The CDR3 bases are TGTGCCAGCAGCGCCAGCGGGGGGGCCTCGCTAGGGGAGCTGTTTTTT.

This clone was recorded only once. This rearrangement joins TRBV11-2 to TRBJ1-1, with D maybe TRBD1 (5 bases). The CDR3 has 16 residues. Germline CDR1 reads SGHAT; CDR2 reads FQNNGV. Trimming stripped 5 bases from V and 3 bases from J, with 19 bases between. The CDR3 loop is CASSPLLGQGDTEAFF. CDR3 nucleotide sequence: TGTGCCAGCAGCCCCCTTTTGGGCCAGGGAGACACTGAAGCTTTCTTT.

The V and J genes are TRBV7-9 and TRBJ2-5, with TRBD1 as a possible D gene (5 bases). Germline CDR1 SEHNR, CDR2 FQNEAQ (reference sequence). V lost 2 bases and J 5 bases, leaving 15 bases between the germline ends. This CDR3 comprises 15 residues. The CDR3 loop reads CASSLMGRALETQYF. The DNA for the CDR3 is TGTGCCAGCAGCTTAATGGGCAGGGCGTTGGAGACCCAGTACTTC.

The V call is TRBV5-1, the J call TRBJ2-5, with 8 bases identical to TRBD2. Germline CDR1 is SGHRS and CDR2 is YFSETQ. Trimming cost V 4 bases and J 2 bases; bases outside gene matches: 4. The CDR3 totals 14 residues. CDR3: CASSRRLAQETQYF. For the CDR3, the DNA is TGCGCCAGCAGCCGGAGACTAGCGCAAGAGACCCAGTACTTC.

The rearrangement joins TRBV7-8 to TRBJ1-5; D gene ambiguous. The CDR3 loop spans 14 amino acids. Trimming shortened V by 5 bases and J by 3 bases, and 11 bases separated the two germline ends. Germline V lookup: CDR1 SGHVS, CDR2 FQNEAQ. CDR3 loop: CASSQTDLNQPQHF. The CDR3 DNA is TGTGCCAGCAGCCAAACGGACCTCAATCAGCCCCAGCATTTT.

V and J are TRBV13 and TRBJ2-2; 7 nucleotides align to TRBD1. V gave up 8 bases and J gave up 7 bases; unmatched junction bases: 13. Germline-derived CDR1 and CDR2 are PRHDT and FYEKMQ (reference sequence). The CDR3 has 15 amino acids. The CDR3 sequence: CASSGQTNTDGELFF. The CDR3 DNA sequence: TGTGCCAGCTCGGGACAGACGAACACGGACGGGGAGCTGTTTTTT.

This clone was counted only a few times. The V call is TRBV11-3, the J call TRBJ1-1; D unresolved. This CDR3 is built from 13 residues. Deletions cut 0 bases from V and 4 bases from J, with 6 bases between. CDR1 is SGHNT and CDR2 is YENEEA in the germline V gene. In DNA, the CDR3 is TGTGCCAGCAGCTTAGATCCGAGCACTGAAGCTTTCTTT. It is translated as CASSLDPSTEAFF.

The chain uses TRBV5-1 and TRBJ2-3; TRBD2 matches at 10 bases. This CDR3 contains 16 residues. V dropped 5 bases and J dropped 4; count of bases not matched to a gene: 10. CDR1 and CDR2 (germline): SGHRS, YFSETQ. CDR3 loop: CASRSTGLADADTQYF. The CDR3 bases are TGCGCCAGCAGATCCACCGGACTAGCGGACGCAGATACGCAGTATTTT.

The J gene is TRBJ1-1, the V gene TRBV2, with a weak D call TRBD1 (5 bases). The CDR3 loop spans 14 amino acids. CDR1 and CDR2 (germline): SNHLY, FYNNEI. Between the trimmed V and J ends, which lost 8 bases and 3 bases, there was a span of 16 bases. CDR3 sequence: CASAMGGGHTEAFF. The DNA of the CDR3 is TGTGCCAGCGCCATGGGGGGAGGTCACACTGAAGCTTTCTTT.

The chain is built from TRBV24-1 and TRBJ2-4; a weak D match, TRBD1 (5 bases). The ends were cut back, 2 bases at V and 6 bases at J, with 10 bases in the middle. The germline gives CDR1 KGHDR, CDR2 SFDVKD. The CDR3 runs 14 residues. DNA of the CDR3: TGTGCCACCAGTGATTCCTCGACAGCAAACATTCAGTACTTC. This sequence encodes CATSDSSTANIQYF.

V gene TRBV28 combines with J gene TRBJ2-7; 8 bases line up with TRBD2. The CDR3 runs 13 residues. In germline, CDR1 is MDHEN, CDR2 SYDVKM. The V and J ends lost 6 bases and 2 bases, in that order; junction bases with no gene match: 3. CDR3 DNA sequence: TGTGCCAGCAGACGGGGGGGGCCCTACGAGCAGTACTTC. It encodes CASRRGGPYEQYF.

The J gene is TRBJ2-7, the V gene TRBV6-2 or TRBV6-3; D not resolved. Germline-derived CDR1 and CDR2 are MNHEY and SVGEGT. V was cut by 2 bases and J by 6 bases, with 17 bases left in between. This CDR3 has 15 residues. This CDR3 is CASSYDGHPWGEQYF. The CDR3 nucleotides are TGTGCCAGCAGTTACGATGGGCATCCTTGGGGCGAGCAGTACTTC.

The chain carries TRBV4-3 and TRBJ2-5, with no clear D. Trimming left V 3 bases short and J 5 bases short, with 10 bases between. Germline loops: CDR1 LGHNA, CDR2 YSLEER. The CDR3 is 13 amino acids. Written as DNA, the CDR3 is TGCGCCAGCAGCCATAGGGCTAGGGAGACCCAGTACTTC. This translates into CASSHRARETQYF.

The table lists this clone with a count of one. V and J are TRBV12-5 and TRBJ2-1; possibly TRBD1 for D (6 bases). Germline CDR1 and CDR2: LGHNT and FRNRAP. The V and J ends lost 2 bases and 2 bases respectively, with 13 bases between them. This CDR3 contains 16 residues. CDR3 sequence reads: CASGLFRDTTYNEQFF. The DNA for the CDR3 is TGTGCTAGTGGTTTGTTTCGGGACACTACCTACAATGAGCAGTTCTTC.

The rearrangement joins TRBV19 to TRBJ1-6; D remains unclear. The CDR3 totals 13 residues. The V end was cut by 5 bases, the J end by 0 bases, with 2 bases between. Germline V CDR1 and CDR2: LNHDA, SQIVND (reference sequence). CDR3 residues: CASSDSYNSPLHF. The CDR3 nucleotides are TGTGCCAGTAGTGACTCCTATAATTCACCCCTCCACTTT.

This sequence joins TRBV5-1 and TRBJ1-1, with D perhaps TRBD1 (6 bases). The CDR3 is 13 residues long. Germline loops: CDR1 SGHRS, CDR2 YFSETQ. Trimming left V 5 bases short and J 3 bases short, with 11 bases between. CDR3 sequence (DNA): TGCGCCAGCAGTACAGGGTGGGACACTGAAGCTTTCTTT. It is translated as CASSTGWDTEAFF.

The gene calls are TRBV6-5 and TRBJ2-7; 7 bases fit TRBD1. The CDR3 spans 14 residues. The germline CDR1 and CDR2 sequences are MNHEY and SVGAGI. The V segment lost 5 bases and the J segment 2 bases; nucleotides outside the gene matches: 6. The CDR3 here is CASSQTGRTYEQYF. In nucleotides, the CDR3 is TGTGCCAGCAGTCAGACAGGGCGCACCTACGAGCAGTACTTC.

J is TRBJ2-7 and V is TRBV7-9; 11 bases fit TRBD1. Trimming cost V 5 bases and J 4 bases; bases outside gene matches: 7. The CDR3 is made up of 15 amino acids. Germline CDR1 reads SEHNR; CDR2 reads FQNEAQ (reference sequence). The CDR3 sequence: CASSGGQGAFYEQYF. The CDR3 region has the DNA TGTGCCAGCAGCGGCGGACAGGGGGCATTTTACGAGCAGTACTTC. The full variable domain, its missing parts supplied by reference TRBV7-9 and TRBJ2-7, is DTGVSQNPRHKITKRGQNVTFRCDPISEHNRLYWYRQTLGQGPEFLTYFQNEAQLEKSRLLSDRFSAERPKGSFSTLEIQRTEQGDSAMYLCASSGGQGAFYEQYFGPGTRLTVT.

In DNA, the CDR3 is TGTGCCAGAAGCTGGGACCGAACCTACGAGCAGTACTTC. Translation gives CARSWDRTYEQYF. The chain carries TRBV5-3 and TRBJ2-7; D could derive from TRBD1 or TRBD2 (5 bases each). TRBV5-3 is annotated as an ORF whose role is uncertain. V gave up 3 bases and J gave up 2 bases, with 9 bases separating them. The CDR3 loop spans 13 amino acids.

The chain employs TRBV6-5 and TRBJ1-2, with TRBD1 matching 10 bases. The length of the CDR3 is 14 residues. CDR1 MNHEY and CDR2 SVGAGI come from the germline V gene. V was pared by 6 bases and J by 4 bases, with 5 bases of the junction left unmatched. Here the CDR3 DNA reads TGTGCCAGCAGACGGGACAGGGGAACCTATGGCTACACCTTC. Translation gives CASRRDRGTYGYTF.

This clone occurred once. This chain links TRBV7-9 with TRBJ1-2; 12 bases agree with TRBD1. Germline V lookup: CDR1 SEHNR, CDR2 FQNEAQ (reference sequence). With V trimmed by 6 bases and J by 6 bases, 8 bases remained unmatched. The CDR3 is 15 amino acids. CDR3 region: CASSGDRGRRDGYTF. The CDR3 nucleotides are TGTGCCAGCAGTGGGGACAGGGGGCGACGGGATGGCTACACCTTC.

CDR3 in amino acids: CASRRAQSWTQYF. CDR3 bases: TGTGCCAGCAGAAGGGCCCAAAGCTGGACCCAGTACTTC. This sequence joins TRBV7-2 and TRBJ2-5; the D is unclear. The V gene's germline CDR1 is SGHTA and CDR2 FQGNSA. The CDR3 is 13 amino acids. V lost 6 bases and J 7 bases, leaving 15 bases between the germline ends.

The chain combines TRBV10-3 with TRBJ2-5; a weak D match, TRBD1 (6 bases). The germline V and J ends were trimmed by 3 bases and 3 bases, with 11 bases remaining between them. The CDR3 sequence is 14 residues long. Per the germline V gene, CDR1 is ENHRY and CDR2 is SYGVKD. CDR3 sequence: CAISDRGSEETQYF. The CDR3 coding sequence is TGTGCCATCAGTGACAGGGGAAGTGAAGAGACCCAGTACTTC.

Here the CDR3 reads CASSFGTGPDNEQFF. DNA of the CDR3: TGTGCCAGCAGCTTTGGGACAGGCCCTGACAATGAGCAGTTCTTC. V usage is TRBV11-2 and J usage is TRBJ2-1, with 8 bases identical to TRBD1. The length of the CDR3 is 15 residues. Germline CDR1 is SGHAT and CDR2 is FQNNGV. The V gene end was trimmed by 3 bases and the J gene end by 5 bases; junction bases not matched to a gene: 6.